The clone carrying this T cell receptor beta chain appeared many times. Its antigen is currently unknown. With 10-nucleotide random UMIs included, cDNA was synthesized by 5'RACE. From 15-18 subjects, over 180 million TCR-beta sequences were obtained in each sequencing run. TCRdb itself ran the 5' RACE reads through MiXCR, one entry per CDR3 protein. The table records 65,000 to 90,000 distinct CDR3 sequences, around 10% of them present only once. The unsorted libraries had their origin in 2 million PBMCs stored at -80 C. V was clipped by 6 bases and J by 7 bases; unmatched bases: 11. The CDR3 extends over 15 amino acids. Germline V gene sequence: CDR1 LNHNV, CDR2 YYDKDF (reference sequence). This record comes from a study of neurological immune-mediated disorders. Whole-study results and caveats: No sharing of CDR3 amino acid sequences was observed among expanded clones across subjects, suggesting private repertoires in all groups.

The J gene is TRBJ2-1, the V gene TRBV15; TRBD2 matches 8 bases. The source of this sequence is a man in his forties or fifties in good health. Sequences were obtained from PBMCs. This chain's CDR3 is CATRGESGRGNEQFF. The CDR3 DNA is TGTGCCACCAGAGGGGAAAGCGGGAGAGGGAATGAGCAGTTCTTC.